This T cell receptor beta chain was identified during a study of T cell responses to AZD1222 COVID-19 vaccine. Germline CDR1 and CDR2: SGHTA and FQGNSA. This CDR3 spans 14 amino acids. V dropped 5 bases and J dropped 4 bases, with 14 bases sitting between them. The assay was immunoSEQ multiplex PCR, and TCRdb's table has in-frame clones only and misses some. The sample comprises 95,000 to 150,000 clones, around 91% of which are singletons, and approximately 3.1% rests with the top ten. This rearrangement joins TRBV7-2 to TRBJ1-2; tentatively, D is TRBD1 (5 bases). The sequence was collected from an adult in good health. Source: peripheral blood, taken on day 0 of AZD1222 vaccination. CDR3 sequence reads: CASSRDGGGYGYTF. The DNA for the CDR3 is TGTGCCAGCAGCCGGGACGGGGGTGGCTATGGCTACACCTTC.